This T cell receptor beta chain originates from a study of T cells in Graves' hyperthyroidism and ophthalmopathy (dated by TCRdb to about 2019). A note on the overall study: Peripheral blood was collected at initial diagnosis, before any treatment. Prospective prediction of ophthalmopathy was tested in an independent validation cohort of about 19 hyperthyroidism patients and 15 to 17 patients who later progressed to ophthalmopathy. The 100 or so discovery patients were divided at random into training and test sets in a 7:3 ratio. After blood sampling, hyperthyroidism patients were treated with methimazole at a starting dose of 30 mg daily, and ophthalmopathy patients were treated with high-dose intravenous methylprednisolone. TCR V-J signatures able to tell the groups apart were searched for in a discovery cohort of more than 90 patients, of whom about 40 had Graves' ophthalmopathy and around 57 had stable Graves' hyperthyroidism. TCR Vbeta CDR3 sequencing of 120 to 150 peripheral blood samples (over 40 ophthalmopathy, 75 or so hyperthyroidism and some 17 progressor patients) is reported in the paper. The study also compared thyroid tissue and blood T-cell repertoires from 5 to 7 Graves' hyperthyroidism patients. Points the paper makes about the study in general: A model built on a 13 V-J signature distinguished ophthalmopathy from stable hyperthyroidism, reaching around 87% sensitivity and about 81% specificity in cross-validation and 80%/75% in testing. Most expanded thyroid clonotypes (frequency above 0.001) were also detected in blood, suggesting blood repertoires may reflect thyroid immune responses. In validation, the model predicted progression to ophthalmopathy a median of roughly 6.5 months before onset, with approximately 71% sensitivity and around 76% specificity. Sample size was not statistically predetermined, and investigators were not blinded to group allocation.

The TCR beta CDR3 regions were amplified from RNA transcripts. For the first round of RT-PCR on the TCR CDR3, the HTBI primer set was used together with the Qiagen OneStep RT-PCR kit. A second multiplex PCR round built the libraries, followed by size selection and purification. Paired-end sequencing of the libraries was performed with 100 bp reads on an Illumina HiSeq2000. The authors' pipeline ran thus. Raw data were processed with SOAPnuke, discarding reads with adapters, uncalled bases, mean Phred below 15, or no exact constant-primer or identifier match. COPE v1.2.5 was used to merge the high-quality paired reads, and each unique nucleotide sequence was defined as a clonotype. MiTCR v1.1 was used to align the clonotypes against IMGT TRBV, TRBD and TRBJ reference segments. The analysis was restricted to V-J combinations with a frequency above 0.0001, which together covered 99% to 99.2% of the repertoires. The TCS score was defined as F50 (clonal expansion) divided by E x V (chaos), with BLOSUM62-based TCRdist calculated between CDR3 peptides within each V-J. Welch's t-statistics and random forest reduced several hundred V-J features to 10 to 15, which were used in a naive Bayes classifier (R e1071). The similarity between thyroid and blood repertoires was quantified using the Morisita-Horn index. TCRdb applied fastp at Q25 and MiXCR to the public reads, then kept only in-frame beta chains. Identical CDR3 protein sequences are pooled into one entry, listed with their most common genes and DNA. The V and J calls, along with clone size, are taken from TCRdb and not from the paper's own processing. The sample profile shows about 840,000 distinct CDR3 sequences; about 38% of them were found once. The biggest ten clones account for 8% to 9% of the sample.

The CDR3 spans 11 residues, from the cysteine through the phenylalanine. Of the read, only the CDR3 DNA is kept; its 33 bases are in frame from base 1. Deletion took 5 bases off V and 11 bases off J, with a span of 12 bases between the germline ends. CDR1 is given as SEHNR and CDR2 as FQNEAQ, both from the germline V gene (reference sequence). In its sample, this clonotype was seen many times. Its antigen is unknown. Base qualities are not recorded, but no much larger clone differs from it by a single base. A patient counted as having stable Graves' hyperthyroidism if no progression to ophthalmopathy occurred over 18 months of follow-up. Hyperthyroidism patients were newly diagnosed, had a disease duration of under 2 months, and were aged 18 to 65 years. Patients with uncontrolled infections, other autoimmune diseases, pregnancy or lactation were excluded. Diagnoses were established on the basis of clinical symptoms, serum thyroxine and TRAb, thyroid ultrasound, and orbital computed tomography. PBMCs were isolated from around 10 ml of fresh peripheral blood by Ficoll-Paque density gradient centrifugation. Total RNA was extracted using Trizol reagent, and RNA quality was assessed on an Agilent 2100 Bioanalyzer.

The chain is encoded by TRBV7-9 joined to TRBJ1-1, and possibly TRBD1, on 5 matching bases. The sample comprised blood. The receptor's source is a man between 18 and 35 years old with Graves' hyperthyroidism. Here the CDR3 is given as CASSQGRGAFF. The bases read TGTGCCAGCAGCCAGGGCCGCGGCGCTTTCTTT.